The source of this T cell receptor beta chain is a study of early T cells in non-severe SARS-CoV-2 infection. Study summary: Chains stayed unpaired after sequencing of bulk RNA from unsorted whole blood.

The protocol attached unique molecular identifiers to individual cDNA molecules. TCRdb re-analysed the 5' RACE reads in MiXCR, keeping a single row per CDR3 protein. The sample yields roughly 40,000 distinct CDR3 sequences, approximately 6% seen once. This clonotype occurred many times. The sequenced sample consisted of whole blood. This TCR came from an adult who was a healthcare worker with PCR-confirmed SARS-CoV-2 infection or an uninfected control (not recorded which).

The CDR3 sequence is CASSSSPQALLTEQYF. CDR3 coding DNA: TGTGCCAGCAGCTCCTCGCCACAGGCGCTCCTGACCGAGCAGTACTTC. The rearrangement links TRBV5-6 to TRBJ2-7; tentative D call: TRBD1 (5 bases). CDR1 is SGHDT and CDR2 is YYEEEE in the germline V gene. The CDR3 runs 16 residues. V shed 3 bases and J shed 6 bases, with 22 bases lying between them. Combining the CDR3 with reference TRBV5-6 and TRBJ2-7 gives the whole variable domain DAGVTQSPTHLIKTRGQQVTLRCSPKSGHDTVSWYQQALGQGPQFIFQYYEEEERQRGNFPDRFSGHQFPNYSSELNVNALLLGDSALYLCASSSSPQALLTEQYFGPGTRLTVT.